Each of the 21 T cell receptor beta chains below was sequenced from the same sample in a study of OX40 agonist ivuxolimab in advanced cancers. Sequencing used immunoSEQ multiplex PCR; TCRdb keeps in-frame clones, though not all of them. Of approximately 66,000 clones detected, roughly 85% appear once; the ten largest clones hold about 0.76%. Sequences were derived from CD4+ or CD8+ T cells sorted from blood, sampled in a trial of the OX40 agonist ivuxolimab. The source is an adult with an advanced solid tumor such as melanoma, head and neck, liver or kidney cancer.

This clone has more than one count but fewer than ten. The chain has TRBV5-1 and TRBJ2-5, with D hard to call. This CDR3 has 15 amino acids. Trimming took 3 bases from V and 2 from J, leaving 14 bases between them. Germline V gives CDR1 SGHRS, CDR2 YFSETQ. The CDR3 DNA sequence: TGCGCCAGCAGCTCCTCCTGGGGTGCTCAAGAGACCCAGTACTTC. It encodes CASSSSWGAQETQYF.

The chain recombines TRBV5-1 with TRBJ2-3; 11 bases line up with TRBD1. V lost 5 bases to trimming and J lost 2 bases; unmatched junction nucleotides: 4. CDR3 length: 15 residues. CDR1 is SGHRS, CDR2 YFSETQ, per germline. The CDR3 DNA is TGCGCCAGCAGTAGGACAGGGGGCTTCACAGATACGCAGTATTTT. Its protein product is CASSRTGGFTDTQYF.

This clone was detected only a few times. The chain combines TRBV7-2 with TRBJ1-2, with no clear D. This CDR3 has 15 residues. Trimming removed 5 bases at V and 5 bases at J, with 18 bases between. The V gene's germline CDR1 is SGHTA and CDR2 FQGNSA. The CDR3 loop reads CASSTAVSLGYGYTF. The CDR3 bases are TGTGCCAGCAGCACAGCCGTCTCCCTAGGGTATGGCTACACCTTC.

As to this clone: The sample carries other DNA sequences with the same CDR3. The chain has TRBV11-3 and TRBJ2-1; 7 bases align to TRBD1. Germline CDR1 SGHNT, CDR2 YENEEA. Losses at the gene ends were 0 bases for V and 0 bases for J; bases not matched to a gene: 5. This CDR3 region has 17 residues. CDR3 loop: CASSLDQGVGSYNEQFF. As DNA, the CDR3 is TGTGCCAGCAGCTTAGATCAGGGGGTGGGCTCCTACAATGAGCAGTTCTTC.

This clone was detected once. The rearrangement uses TRBV18 and TRBJ1-2; 9 positions agree with TRBD1. The CDR3 consists of 15 residues. Germline CDR1 and CDR2: KGHSH and LQKENI. Losses at the gene ends were 3 bases for V and 4 bases for J; bases not matched to a gene: 6. The CDR3 here is CASSPGQGPGYGYTF. CDR3 bases: TGTGCCAGCTCACCCGGACAGGGGCCGGGCTATGGCTACACCTTC.

The rearrangement joins TRBV7-2 to TRBJ1-1; 12 nucleotides line up with TRBD1. Trimming removed 0 bases from V and 0 bases from J; junction bases left unmatched: 2. Germline loops: CDR1 SGHTA, CDR2 FQGNSA. The CDR3 is 17 amino acids. CDR3: CASSLAGTGGLNTEAFF. CDR3 nucleotide sequence: TGTGCCAGCAGCTTAGCAGGGACAGGGGGCTTGAACACTGAAGCTTTCTTT. Using reference TRBV7-2 and TRBJ1-1 for the parts outside the CDR3, the full variable domain is GAGVSQSPSNKVTEKGKDVELRCDPISGHTALYWYRQSLGQGLEFLIYFQGNSAPDKSGLPSDRFSAERTGGSVSTLTIQRTQQEDSAVYLCASSLAGTGGLNTEAFFGQGTRLTVV.

Comments on this clone: The sample contains more than one DNA sequence encoding this CDR3. The chain is built from TRBV6-5 and TRBJ1-5; D might be TRBD1 (6 bases). The CDR3 is made up of 13 amino acids. V was cut by 6 bases and J by 2 bases, with 8 bases left in between. Per the germline V gene, CDR1 is MNHEY and CDR2 is SVGAGI. The DNA of the CDR3 is TGTGCCAGCAGCCCAGGGGGCAATCAGCCCCAGCATTTT. Amino acid sequence: CASSPGGNQPQHF.

The CDR3 nucleotides read TGTGCCATCAGTGAATCACCAGGTACGAACGAGCAGTACTTC. Residues: CAISESPGTNEQYF. The genes are TRBV10-3 and TRBJ2-7; D not resolved. This CDR3 spans 14 amino acids. Looked up from germline, CDR1 is ENHRY and CDR2 is SYGVKD. V lost 3 bases and J 5 bases, leaving 14 bases between the germline ends.

The chain uses TRBV5-1 and TRBJ1-6, with unresolved D. Germline loops: CDR1 SGHRS, CDR2 YFSETQ. The CDR3 length is 13 residues. V was trimmed by 4 bases and J by 7 bases, leaving 9 bases between them. For the CDR3, the DNA is TGCGCCAGCAGCCAAGCGGCGAATTCACCCCTCCACTTT. Translated: CASSQAANSPLHF.

V usage is TRBV4-1 and J usage is TRBJ2-1; 10 positions match TRBD2. The CDR3 has 16 amino acids. The germline V gene encodes CDR1 MGHRA and CDR2 YSYEKL. The ends lost 1 base at V and 7 bases at J; junction bases unmatched: 7. In DNA, the CDR3 is TGCGCCAGCAGCCAAGCCGGGACTAGCGTGGGAAATGAGCAGTTCTTC. Its translation is CASSQAGTSVGNEQFF.

A single count supports this clone. The rearrangement links TRBV11-3 to TRBJ2-1; the match to TRBD2 covers 13 bases. Germline loops: CDR1 SGHNT, CDR2 YENEEA. The CDR3 totals 15 residues. V was pared by 4 bases and J by 6 bases, with 3 bases of the junction left unmatched. The CDR3 is CASSYTSGGGNEQFF. DNA for the CDR3: TGTGCCAGCAGCTATACTAGCGGGGGGGGCAATGAGCAGTTCTTC.

In its sample, this clone was seen a few times. The V call is TRBV29-1, the J call TRBJ1-1; D uncertain. Trimming took off 2 bases at V and 0 bases at J, with 7 bases between the two ends. This CDR3 contains 13 residues. Looked up from germline, CDR1 is SQVTM and CDR2 is ANQGSEA. The CDR3 DNA reads TGCAGCGTTGAACGAAAGATGAACACTGAAGCTTTCTTT. Translation gives CSVERKMNTEAFF.

The chain joins TRBV7-8 to TRBJ1-1; the D is unclear. From germline, CDR1 is SGHVS and CDR2 FQNEAQ. The V end was cut by 1 base, the J end by 1 base, with 4 bases between. The CDR3 has 13 residues. CDR3 nucleotide sequence: TGTGCCAGCAGCTTAGAGCAGAACACTGAAGCTTTCTTT. Its protein product is CASSLEQNTEAFF.

This chain links TRBV28 with TRBJ1-3; TRBD1 matches at 7 bases. This CDR3 is 12 amino acids long. V lost 3 bases to trimming and J lost 12 bases; unmatched junction nucleotides: 5. CDR1 is MDHEN, CDR2 SYDVKM, per germline. The DNA of the CDR3 is TGTGCCAGCAGTTTGAGGACAGGTCGCATATATTTT. Translation gives CASSLRTGRIYF.

CDR3 sequence reads: CASSYSLASNQETQYF. CDR3 nucleotides: TGTGCCAGCAGTTACTCTCTTGCGTCGAACCAAGAGACCCAGTACTTC. The V call is TRBV6-6, the J call TRBJ2-5; D remains unclear. The CDR3 sequence is 16 residues long. V lost 0 bases and J 0 bases, leaving 11 bases between the germline ends. Germline V gene lookup returns CDR1 MNHNY and CDR2 SVGAGI (reference sequence).

The chain links TRBV27 to TRBJ1-2; 7 bases are a match to TRBD1. The V segment lost 6 bases and the J segment 3 bases; nucleotides outside the gene matches: 19. The CDR3 has 18 residues. Germline V CDR1 and CDR2: MNHEY, SMNVEV (reference sequence). As DNA, the CDR3 is TGTGCCAGCAGGCAAAGAGGGGGCGACCTGGGCCCGTACTATGGCTACACCTTC. Translating it yields CASRQRGGDLGPYYGYTF.

A remark on this clone: One end of the junction varies from germline; a read error may be responsible. The gene calls are TRBV10-1 and TRBJ2-7; tentatively, D is TRBD1 or TRBD2 (6 bases each). Looked up from germline, CDR1 is WNHNN and CDR2 is SYGVQD (reference sequence). The CDR3 totals 14 residues. In nucleotides, the CDR3 is TGCGCCAGCAGTGACGGGGGCGACTCCTCCGAGCAGTACTTC. It is translated as CASSDGGDSSEQYF.

This clone was detected only once. The chain carries TRBV6-6 and TRBJ1-2; D call uncertain. With 0 bases removed from V and 4 bases from J, the gap between germline ends came to 15 bases. The CDR3 sequence is 16 residues long. In germline, CDR1 is MNHNY, CDR2 SVGAGI (reference sequence). CDR3 nucleotide sequence: TGTGCCAGCAGTTACTCTCGTTCGGGCGGAATCTATGGCTACACCTTC. This encodes CASSYSRSGGIYGYTF.

The genes are TRBV19 and TRBJ2-1; a possible D gene is TRBD2 (6 bases). Trimming shortened V by 1 base and J by 3 bases, and 19 bases separated the two germline ends. The CDR3 consists of 18 residues. The V gene's germline CDR1 is LNHDA and CDR2 SQIVND (reference sequence). CDR3 sequence (DNA): TGTGCCAGTAGTATAGTACCCACCGGGCGGGGAATCTACAATGAGCAGTTCTTC. Amino acids: CASSIVPTGRGIYNEQFF.

This clone was detected once. This CDR3 is CATLWREGQPQHF. The CDR3 DNA reads TGTGCCACCCTCTGGAGGGAGGGGCAGCCCCAGCATTTT. V gene TRBV19 combines with J gene TRBJ1-5, with a possible D match to TRBD1 (5 bases). The CDR3 has 13 residues. CDR1 is LNHDA, CDR2 SQIVND, per germline (reference sequence). V was pared by 10 bases and J by 7 bases, with 17 bases between. Together with reference TRBV19 and TRBJ1-5, the CDR3 gives the full variable domain: DGGITQSPKYLFRKEGQNVTLSCEQNLNHDAMYWYRQDPGQGLRLIYYSQIVNDFQKGDIAEGYSVSREKKESFPLTVTSAQKNPTAFYLCATLWREGQPQHFGDGTRLSIL.

The chain has TRBV2 and TRBJ2-1; 7 bases are a match to TRBD2. CDR3 length: 14 amino acids. The germline gives CDR1 SNHLY, CDR2 FYNNEI. Trimming at V came to 1 base and at J to 7 bases, leaving 4 bases not matched to a gene. CDR3 coding DNA: TGTGCCAGCAGTGAAGTCCTAGCGGTAAATGAGCAGTTCTTC. This gives the protein CASSEVLAVNEQFF.